This note documents a single T cell receptor beta chain sequence. Its antigen specificity is not known. Per-base quality was not reported, and no clone a single base away is much larger than it. This sample was included in a study of T-cell reconstitution after alpha-beta-depleted transplantation in children (dated by TCRdb to 2015 to 2016). With regard to the full study: Using TCR repertoire profiling, the study quantitatively followed how T-cell immune reconstitution unfolded in children after TCRalphabeta/CD19-depleted allogeneic hematopoietic cell transplantation.

The germline V gene (reference sequence) sets CDR1 to DFQATT and CDR2 to SNEGSKA. V and J are trimmed by 6 bases and 9 bases, and the gene matches miss 7 bases of the junction. The CDR3 spans 14 residues, from the cysteine through the phenylalanine. The CDR3 DNA has 42 bases and is translated from base 1. Library preparation was by PCR. Sequencing was performed on an Illumina HiSeq 2500. TCR libraries were prepared with molecular barcoding, using unique molecular identifiers to normalize TCRbeta repertoire quantification. In TCRdb, the public reads were trimmed at Q25 with fastp and aligned with MiXCR, with productive beta chains retained. CDR3 protein duplicates are merged, each entry listing the most common genes and DNA. The sample table contains about 410,000 distinct CDR3 sequences; only one count was recorded for roughly 22% of them. Less than 4.5% of the sample comes from the top ten.

This specimen consisted of PBMCs from the stem cell graft donor, obtained from the stem cell graft. The sequence was obtained from a human donor who donated a stem cell graft to a child with acute myeloid leukemia. The chain employs TRBV20-1 and TRBJ2-1; TRBD2 agrees with 14 junctional bases. The bases read TGCAGTGCCTCGGGACTAGCGGGAGAGCCTGAGCAGTTCTTC. Its protein product is CSASGLAGEPEQFF.